The rows below give T cell receptor beta chains drawn from one sample of a study of T cell responses to AZD1222 COVID-19 vaccine. Measured with immunoSEQ multiplex PCR; TCRdb has only the in-frame clones, and not every one. The sample carries approximately 67,000 clones, 80% to 90% recorded once. The sequenced sample was peripheral blood, obtained 28 days after the second AZD1222 dose. These receptors came from an adult who received the AZD1222 COVID-19 vaccine. The CDR3 runs from the conserved cysteine through the conserved F or W. The order of the fields is CDR3 DNA, CDR3 protein, V gene, D gene, J gene, clone size. A D gene is named only where the DNA matches it firmly. For some rows the clone size is stated as once, few or many, or as a class when expanded; others skip it.

CDR3 DNA: TGTGCCAGCAGCCAACCTGGTGGGCCGGGAGGCTACACCTTC
CDR3 protein: CASSQPGGPGGYTF
V gene: TRBV14
D gene: NA
J gene: TRBJ1-2
clone size: NA

CDR3 DNA: TGCGCCAGCAGCCCTGGAGGGACAGCTAATCAGCCCCAGCATTTT
CDR3 protein: CASSPGGTANQPQHF
V gene: TRBV4-1
D gene: TRBD1
J gene: TRBJ1-5
clone size: NA

CDR3 DNA: TGTGCTAGTGGTTTGGTAAATGCCGGGGAGCTGTTTTTT
CDR3 protein: CASGLVNAGELFF
V gene: TRBV12-5
D gene: NA
J gene: TRBJ2-2
clone size: NA

CDR3 DNA: TGTGCCAGCAGCGAACTAGCGGGATTAACCTACGAGCAGTACTTC
CDR3 protein: CASSELAGLTYEQYF
V gene: TRBV2
D gene: TRBD2
J gene: TRBJ2-7
clone size: NA

CDR3 DNA: TGTGCCAGCCGCCGGGACAGGGAAGGGTCACCCCTCCACTTT
CDR3 protein: CASRRDREGSPLHF
V gene: TRBV6-6
D gene: TRBD1
J gene: TRBJ1-6
clone size: NA

CDR3 DNA: TGTGCCAGCAGTCCGGCTCTAGCGGGAATTTACAATGAGCAGTTCTTC
CDR3 protein: CASSPALAGIYNEQFF
V gene: TRBV28
D gene: TRBD2
J gene: TRBJ2-1
clone size: NA

CDR3 DNA: TGTGCCAGCAGACAGTTGGTCGGCCTTAGCTCCTATAATTCACCCCTCCACTTT
CDR3 protein: CASRQLVGLSSYNSPLHF
V gene: TRBV5-6
D gene: NA
J gene: TRBJ1-6
clone size: NA

CDR3 DNA: TGTGCCACCAGTGATCCGACAGGTAATGGCTACACCTTC
CDR3 protein: CATSDPTGNGYTF
V gene: TRBV24-1
D gene: NA
J gene: TRBJ1-2
clone size: NA

CDR3 DNA: TGTGCCATCAGTGAGGAGGGGAGTCAGCCCCAGCATTTT
CDR3 protein: CAISEEGSQPQHF
V gene: TRBV10-3
D gene: NA
J gene: TRBJ1-5
clone size: NA

CDR3 DNA: TGTGCCGGGATAGGGGGGACGCAAGAGACCCAGTACTTC
CDR3 protein: CAGIGGTQETQYF
V gene: TRBV7-9
D gene: NA
J gene: TRBJ2-5
clone size: NA

CDR3 DNA: TGTGCCAGCAGCCGGATGTCCGGGGACTACGAGCAGTACTTC
CDR3 protein: CASSRMSGDYEQYF
V gene: TRBV7-6
D gene: NA
J gene: TRBJ2-7
clone size: NA

CDR3 DNA: TGTGCCAGCAGCGTATTTGGGGCGGGCGAGGGGGCTTTCTTT
CDR3 protein: CASSVFGAGEGAFF
V gene: TRBV7-8
D gene: NA
J gene: TRBJ1-1
clone size: NA

CDR3 DNA: TGCGCCAGCACTGGAACAGGGAATGTCCGTGGCTACACCTTC
CDR3 protein: CASTGTGNVRGYTF
V gene: TRBV10-2
D gene: NA
J gene: TRBJ1-2
clone size: NA

CDR3 DNA: TGTGCCATCAGTGAGTCTCCCGGGAGAAACACCATATATTTT
CDR3 protein: CAISESPGRNTIYF
V gene: TRBV10-3
D gene: NA
J gene: TRBJ1-3
clone size: NA

CDR3 DNA: TGTGCCAGCAGCTTAGGGGGACAGGGACGGGAGACCCAGTACTTC
CDR3 protein: CASSLGGQGRETQYF
V gene: TRBV7-7
D gene: TRBD1
J gene: TRBJ2-5
clone size: NA

CDR3 DNA: TGTGCCACCAGTGAAACAGGGGTGAGCACTGAAGCTTTCTTT
CDR3 protein: CATSETGVSTEAFF
V gene: TRBV24-1
D gene: TRBD1
J gene: TRBJ1-1
clone size: NA

CDR3 DNA: TGTGCCACCGCGGACAGGGCGCACTCCTACGAGCAGTACTTC
CDR3 protein: CATADRAHSYEQYF
V gene: TRBV27
D gene: TRBD1
J gene: TRBJ2-7
clone size: NA

CDR3 DNA: TGTGCCAGCAAATTTGAGGGCCATCAGCCCCAGCATTTT
CDR3 protein: CASKFEGHQPQHF
V gene: TRBV2
D gene: NA
J gene: TRBJ1-5
clone size: NA

CDR3 DNA: TGTGCCAGCAGTGACTATTTGGCGACAGATACGCAGTATTTT
CDR3 protein: CASSDYLATDTQYF
V gene: TRBV7-3
D gene: NA
J gene: TRBJ2-3
clone size: NA

CDR3 DNA: TGTGCCAGTAGTATATCGATTGGAGGGGCTAGCGGGAGAAGGGAGACCCAGTACTTC
CDR3 protein: CASSISIGGASGRRETQYF
V gene: TRBV19
D gene: TRBD2
J gene: TRBJ2-5
clone size: NA

CDR3 DNA: TGTGCCTGGAGTGCAGGGACAGGGAGGGCCGAGCAGTACTTC
CDR3 protein: CAWSAGTGRAEQYF
V gene: TRBV30
D gene: TRBD1
J gene: TRBJ2-7
clone size: NA

CDR3 DNA: TGTGCCAGCAGCTTGGTTGCAGACGAGCAGTACTTC
CDR3 protein: CASSLVADEQYF
V gene: TRBV5-4
D gene: NA
J gene: TRBJ2-7
clone size: NA

CDR3 DNA: TGTGCCAGCAGCCCCGGGACTAGCGGGGCGAGCCGGTACGAGCAGTACTTC
CDR3 protein: CASSPGTSGASRYEQYF
V gene: TRBV3-1/TRBV3-2
D gene: TRBD2
J gene: TRBJ2-7
clone size: NA

CDR3 DNA: TGCAGTGCCCATCGGGCGGAAGCTTTCTTT
CDR3 protein: CSAHRAEAFF
V gene: TRBV20-1
D gene: NA
J gene: TRBJ1-1
clone size: NA

CDR3 DNA: TGTGCCAGCAGCGTAGAGGAGAGGTATGGCTACACCTTC
CDR3 protein: CASSVEERYGYTF
V gene: TRBV9
D gene: NA
J gene: TRBJ1-2
clone size: NA

CDR3 DNA: TGTGCCAGCAGCCCGACAGGGGAGACCTACGAGCAGTACTTC
CDR3 protein: CASSPTGETYEQYF
V gene: TRBV28
D gene: TRBD1
J gene: TRBJ2-7
clone size: NA

CDR3 DNA: TGCAGCGCCGTCAGCGGGAGTACGCGTTACGAGCAGTACTTC
CDR3 protein: CSAVSGSTRYEQYF
V gene: TRBV29-1
D gene: TRBD2
J gene: TRBJ2-7
clone size: NA

CDR3 DNA: TGTGCCAGCAGCTCCTCCCCAGGGAACACTGAAGCTTTCTTT
CDR3 protein: CASSSSPGNTEAFF
V gene: TRBV7-2
D gene: NA
J gene: TRBJ1-1
clone size: NA

CDR3 DNA: TGTGCCAGCGGGGACAGGGGGGCGCATGGCTACACCTTC
CDR3 protein: CASGDRGAHGYTF
V gene: TRBV28
D gene: TRBD1
J gene: TRBJ1-2
clone size: NA

CDR3 DNA: TGCAGCGTTGAACCCGGAGAGACAGATACGCAGTATTTT
CDR3 protein: CSVEPGETDTQYF
V gene: TRBV29-1
D gene: NA
J gene: TRBJ2-3
clone size: NA

CDR3 DNA: TGTGCCAGCAGGTCGGGGAGGGGCCGAGGCAATCAGCCCCAGCATTTT
CDR3 protein: CASRSGRGRGNQPQHF
V gene: TRBV2
D gene: NA
J gene: TRBJ1-5
clone size: NA

CDR3 DNA: TGTGCCAGCAGTGCCGGACAGAACACTGAAGCTTTCTTT
CDR3 protein: CASSAGQNTEAFF
V gene: TRBV6-4
D gene: NA
J gene: TRBJ1-1
clone size: NA

CDR3 DNA: TGTGCCAGCAGTCCCCTGGAGATCTACGAGCAGTACTTC
CDR3 protein: CASSPLEIYEQYF
V gene: TRBV6-5
D gene: NA
J gene: TRBJ2-7
clone size: NA

CDR3 DNA: TGTGCCAGCAGCCTCAGACAGGAGTACTCTGGAAACACCATATATTTT
CDR3 protein: CASSLRQEYSGNTIYF
V gene: TRBV11-1
D gene: NA
J gene: TRBJ1-3
clone size: once

CDR3 DNA: TGTGCCAGCAGGGTGGGGGAGACACCCCTCCACTTT
CDR3 protein: CASRVGETPLHF
V gene: TRBV2
D gene: NA
J gene: TRBJ1-6
clone size: few

CDR3 DNA: TGTGCCAGCAGCTTGGGCCAGCCATACTATGGCTACACCTTC
CDR3 protein: CASSLGQPYYGYTF
V gene: TRBV5-8
D gene: NA
J gene: TRBJ1-2
clone size: NA

CDR3 DNA: TGTGCCAGTAGTATTCGGCAGGGGATTAATGAAAAACTGTTTTTT
CDR3 protein: CASSIRQGINEKLFF
V gene: TRBV19
D gene: NA
J gene: TRBJ1-4
clone size: NA

CDR3 DNA: TGTGCCTGGAGTGTACAAGGGGATCAGCCCCAGCATTTT
CDR3 protein: CAWSVQGDQPQHF
V gene: TRBV30
D gene: NA
J gene: TRBJ1-5
clone size: NA

CDR3 DNA: TGTGCCAGCAGTTTAGGGACTGGTAACACAGATACGCAGTATTTT
CDR3 protein: CASSLGTGNTDTQYF
V gene: TRBV6-5
D gene: NA
J gene: TRBJ2-3
clone size: NA

CDR3 DNA: TGTGCCAGTAGTAGGACAGGGGAAAATTCACCCCTCCACTTT
CDR3 protein: CASSRTGENSPLHF
V gene: TRBV19
D gene: TRBD1
J gene: TRBJ1-6
clone size: NA

CDR3 DNA: TGTGCCAGCAGCTTAGCCTTAGCCAAAAACATTCAGTACTTC
CDR3 protein: CASSLALAKNIQYF
V gene: TRBV11-2
D gene: NA
J gene: TRBJ2-4
clone size: NA

CDR3 DNA: TGTGCCAGCACCTACTCCTCCGGGACAACCGGAAAACTGTTTTTT
CDR3 protein: CASTYSSGTTGKLFF
V gene: TRBV27
D gene: NA
J gene: TRBJ1-4
clone size: NA

CDR3 DNA: TGTGCCAGCAGTTCCGGAACCTTAGCCAAAAACATTCAGTACTTC
CDR3 protein: CASSSGTLAKNIQYF
V gene: TRBV28
D gene: NA
J gene: TRBJ2-4
clone size: NA

CDR3 DNA: TGTGCCAGTCTCACCTCGTTACAGGGGAACACTGAAGCTTTCTTT
CDR3 protein: CASLTSLQGNTEAFF
V gene: TRBV19
D gene: NA
J gene: TRBJ1-1
clone size: NA

CDR3 DNA: TGCGCCAGCAGCTTGGCCTTACGGGTTCAAGAGACCCAGTACTTC
CDR3 protein: CASSLALRVQETQYF
V gene: TRBV5-1
D gene: NA
J gene: TRBJ2-5
clone size: once

CDR3 DNA: TGTGCCAGCAGCCAAGAGGGTGCAGGGGGAGTTGGCTACACCTTC
CDR3 protein: CASSQEGAGGVGYTF
V gene: TRBV3-1/TRBV3-2
D gene: TRBD1
J gene: TRBJ1-2
clone size: NA

CDR3 DNA: TGTGCCAGCAGCCAAGGGACAGGGCCCGATCATACGCAGTATTTT
CDR3 protein: CASSQGTGPDHTQYF
V gene: TRBV3-1/TRBV3-2
D gene: TRBD1
J gene: TRBJ2-3
clone size: NA

CDR3 DNA: TGTGCCAGCAGTACTAGCGGGAAAATCACAGATACGCAGTATTTT
CDR3 protein: CASSTSGKITDTQYF
V gene: TRBV28
D gene: TRBD2
J gene: TRBJ2-3
clone size: NA

CDR3 DNA: TGTGCCAGCAGCTTAGACGGCGCAATCTCCTACGAGCAGTACTTC
CDR3 protein: CASSLDGAISYEQYF
V gene: TRBV11-3
D gene: NA
J gene: TRBJ2-7
clone size: NA